The T cell receptor beta chain described here comes from a study of blood T cell repertoires in COVID-19. TCRdb keeps only in-frame clones here, not all; method: immunoSEQ multiplex PCR. This sample yields 270,000 or so clones, of which around 88% are seen a single time; roughly 4.8% belongs to the top ten. The V end was cut by 4 bases, the J end by 9 bases, with 13 bases between. This CDR3 contains 13 residues. The V gene's germline CDR1 is SGHTA and CDR2 FQGNSA. Sequencing used peripheral blood. The sequence was collected from a man aged 40-49 years with acute or convalescent COVID-19. V and J are TRBV7-2 and TRBJ2-1; D gene unclear. CDR3 in DNA: TGTGCCAGCAGCTCGAACAGATTTAGTGAGCAGTTCTTC. This encodes CASSSNRFSEQFF.